This TCR beta chain stems from a study of STAT5B mutations in CD4+ large granular lymphocyte leukemia. The assay was immunoSEQ multiplex PCR, and TCRdb's table has in-frame clones only and misses some. Of about 22,000 clones in the sample, 60% to 85% were seen once. Broader study findings: Main leukemic clonotypes were patient-specific, but approximately 25% appeared at low frequency elsewhere.

On this clone: Its antigen is still unknown.

The CDR3 is made up of 16 amino acids. V lost 0 bases, J lost 2 bases, and 14 bases lay in between. In germline, CDR1 is LNHNV, CDR2 YYDKDF (reference sequence). The sample taken for sequencing was CD4+ T cells from blood buffy coats. The rearrangement links TRBV15 to TRBJ2-7, with D unclear. This TCR came from a human donor in good health. The CDR3 sequence: CATSREKLVGPYEQYF. In nucleotides, the CDR3 is TGTGCCACCAGCAGAGAAAAGTTGGTCGGTCCCTACGAGCAGTACTTC.